Listed below are T cell receptor beta chains from one sample, sequenced in a study of graft-versus-host responses after intestinal transplantation. Only in-frame clones appear in the TCRdb table, and some are missing; sequencing was by immunoSEQ multiplex PCR. The profile shows about 90,000 clones, 80% to 85% of them singletons. Their antigens remain unidentified. Sequencing used unstimulated CD4+ T cells sorted from spleen or lymph node cells, obtained before intestinal transplant. All receptors derive from a human donor who received an intestinal transplant. CDR3s include the opening cysteine and the closing phenylalanine or tryptophan. Fields, in order: V gene, J gene, CDR3 protein.

TRBV7-8	TRBJ1-2	CASSLGQGVNYGYTF
TRBV5-6	TRBJ2-1	CASSLDQEQFF
TRBV7-9	TRBJ1-6	CASSIGQGYNSPLHF
TRBV28	TRBJ2-7	CASNQGARRDEQYF
TRBV2	TRBJ2-5	CASSDQQFQETQYF
TRBV5-1	TRBJ2-7	CASAVESSYEQYF
TRBV28	TRBJ2-3	CASSSLGLAGARPDTQYF
TRBV2	TRBJ2-7	CASSSTWTVGFIHEQYF
TRBV15	TRBJ2-2	CATSREPGTGNTGELFF
TRBV5-1	TRBJ2-7	CASSPTSGRAFYEQYF
TRBV10-3	TRBJ1-2	CAISEFGGGGYTF
TRBV28	TRBJ1-2	CASTLYVAYGYTF
TRBV28	TRBJ2-5	CASSFFGLAGRETQYF
TRBV2	TRBJ2-7	CASSEITGYEQYF
TRBV6-5	TRBJ2-7	CASSYSFQATLGEQYF
TRBV6-1	TRBJ1-2	CASSEGAGGYGYTF
TRBV5-4	TRBJ2-3	CASSLDSTDTQYF
TRBV15	TRBJ2-2	CATSLDPGTGELFF
TRBV6-1	TRBJ1-2	CASSVSGSYGYTF
TRBV28	TRBJ1-5	CASSLNGPGLLAQHF
TRBV6-5	TRBJ2-5	CASSLHFGSQETQYF
TRBV5-1	TRBJ2-5	CASERSSGVGGETQYF
TRBV28	TRBJ1-5	CASSFLPGVDSNQPQHF
TRBV5-1	TRBJ2-1	CASSLMQFTYNEQFF
TRBV7-9	TRBJ1-6	CASSRQGAKSPLHF
TRBV5-1	TRBJ1-1	CASSLTGGVNTEAFF
TRBV27	TRBJ2-7	CASRRGHSYEQYF
TRBV5-1	TRBJ2-3	CASSFGTSGGDTQYF
TRBV7-8	TRBJ1-5	CASSLARQFNQPQHF
TRBV5-1	TRBJ2-1	CASSLDRGSNEQFF
TRBV6-5	TRBJ1-4	CASQTGGEKLFF
TRBV21-1	TRBJ2-7	CASSKAGDRTYEQYF
TRBV28	TRBJ2-1	CASSSPRMSKFF
TRBV6-1	TRBJ1-5	CASSHTQNQPQHF
TRBV28	TRBJ1-2	CASSPLGRGHYYGYTF
TRBV28	TRBJ1-2	CASSFADTNYGYTF
TRBV9	TRBJ1-2	CASSIRTGRGPYGYTF
TRBV11-2	TRBJ2-7	CASSSPGTSGIYEQYF
TRBV28	TRBJ1-2	CASSKTGKIYGYTF
TRBV28	TRBJ2-2	CASSTNTGELFF
TRBV19	TRBJ2-3	CASRPGRGRDTQYF
TRBV6-1	TRBJ1-5	CASSATGGVGQPQHF
TRBV5-4	TRBJ2-3	CASSRDSRYTDTQYF
TRBV5-1	TRBJ2-1	CASSPAGQALNEQFF
TRBV6-6	TRBJ2-7	CASSYVQVSSYEQYF
TRBV5-1	TRBJ2-3	CASSEGQPVTDTQYF
TRBV5-8	TRBJ2-3	CASRRGQDSDTQYF
TRBV7-8	TRBJ2-7	CASSSHTSYEQYF
TRBV6-5	TRBJ2-1	CASSRTLAAYNEQFF
TRBV4-2	TRBJ2-1	CASSQDPTSGYNEQFF
TRBV5-1	TRBJ2-1	CASSAPGLAGVGEQFF
TRBV4-1	TRBJ1-2	CASSNSQGAGNYGYTF
TRBV11-2	TRBJ2-1	CASSPYEGRLGNEQFF
TRBV19	TRBJ2-7	CASSFLPGTSGSLEQYF
TRBV5-1	TRBJ2-7	CASSETGASGYKQYF
TRBV6-5	TRBJ2-3	CASRGSGGDTQYF
TRBV6-5	TRBJ2-1	CASSLAGLKEFF